This T cell receptor (beta chain) was sequenced for a study of T cells after yellow fever vaccination. General study findings and limits: Post-booster repertoires contained most primary-vaccination clones again (approximately 97% CD4, around 88% CD8). The secondary response was weaker, and its peak arrived faster, on day 5 versus 15.

Germline V gene data show CDR1 as MNHNY and CDR2 as SVGAGI (reference sequence). The CDR3 length is 17 residues. Trimming cost V 0 bases and J 1 base; bases outside gene matches: 1. Template switching by 5'RACE produced TCR cDNA, adding a universal primer site and UMIs. TCRdb re-called the 5' RACE reads with MiXCR, one entry per CDR3 protein. The sample yields some 350,000 distinct CDR3 sequences, 3% to 4.5% seen once. A note on this clonotype: No antigen is known for it.

Sequencing was performed on PBMCs, taken 5 days after the yellow fever booster vaccination. This clonotype originated in a man aged 18-30 years who received the YFV17D yellow fever vaccine. This chain joins TRBV6-6 and TRBJ2-3, with 13 bases matching TRBD2. The CDR3 protein is CASSYSGLAGRTDTQYF. DNA for the CDR3: TGTGCCAGCAGTTACTCGGGACTAGCGGGGCGCACAGATACGCAGTATTTT.